This TCR beta chain stems from a study of blood T cell repertoires in COVID-19. Study background: The United States, Italy and Spain supplied acute and convalescent COVID-19 samples. PBMCs, B-cell-depleted T cells, or T cells were the source of the cDNA or gDNA that made up the material.

In germline, CDR1 is DFQATT, CDR2 SNEGSKA (reference sequence). The CDR3 runs 16 residues. V lost 3 bases to trimming and J lost 4 bases; unmatched junction nucleotides: 11. This study enrolled people aged 18 to 89 from 24 US geographic areas. Method: immunoSEQ multiplex PCR; TCRdb's copy keeps in-frame clones and lacks some. The table shows fewer than 350,000 clones, with approximately 91% occurring only once. The chain has TRBV20-1 and TRBJ2-3; TRBD1 matches 9 bases. This TCR was sampled from a woman in her forties who had recovered from COVID-19. Source material: PBMCs or T cells enriched from blood (not recorded which). The CDR3 coding sequence is TGCAGTGCTAGTCCCTACGGGACAGGGAATGCAGATACGCAGTATTTT. Translated, it gives CSASPYGTGNADTQYF.